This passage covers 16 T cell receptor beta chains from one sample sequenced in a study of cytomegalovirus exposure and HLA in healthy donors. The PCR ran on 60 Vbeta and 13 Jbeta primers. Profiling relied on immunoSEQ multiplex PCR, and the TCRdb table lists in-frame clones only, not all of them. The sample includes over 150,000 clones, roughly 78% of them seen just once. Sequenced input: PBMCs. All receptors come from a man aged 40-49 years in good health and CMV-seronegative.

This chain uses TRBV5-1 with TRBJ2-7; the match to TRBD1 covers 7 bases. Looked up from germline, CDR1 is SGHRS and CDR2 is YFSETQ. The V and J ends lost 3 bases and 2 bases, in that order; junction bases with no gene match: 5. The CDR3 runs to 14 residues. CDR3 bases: TGCGCCAGCAGCTCAGGACAGGTCCCCTACGAGCAGTACTTC. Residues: CASSSGQVPYEQYF. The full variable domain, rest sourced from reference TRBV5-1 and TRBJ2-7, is KAGVTQTPRYLIKTRGQQVTLSCSPISGHRSVSWYQQTPGQGLQFLFEYFSETQRNKGNFPGRFSGRQFSNSRSEMNVSTLELGDSALYLCASSSGQVPYEQYFGPGTRLTVT.

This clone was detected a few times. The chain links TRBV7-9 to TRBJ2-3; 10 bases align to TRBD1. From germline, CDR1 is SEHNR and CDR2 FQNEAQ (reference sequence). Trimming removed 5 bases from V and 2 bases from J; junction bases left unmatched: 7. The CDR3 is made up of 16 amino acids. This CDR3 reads CASSRGQGGHTDTQYF. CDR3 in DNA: TGTGCCAGCAGCCGCGGACAGGGGGGACACACAGATACGCAGTATTTT.

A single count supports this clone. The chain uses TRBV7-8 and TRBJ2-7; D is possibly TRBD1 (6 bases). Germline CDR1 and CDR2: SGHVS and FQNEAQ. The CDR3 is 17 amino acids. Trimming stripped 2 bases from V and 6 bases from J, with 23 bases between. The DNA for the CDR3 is TGTGCCAGCAGCTTATCCGGGCAGGGGCGGTTGATCGGCGAGCAGTACTTC. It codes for CASSLSGQGRLIGEQYF.

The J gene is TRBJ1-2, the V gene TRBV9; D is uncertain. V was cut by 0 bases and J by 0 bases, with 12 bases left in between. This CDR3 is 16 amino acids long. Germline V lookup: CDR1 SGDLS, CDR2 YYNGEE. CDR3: CASSVGRAASNYGYTF. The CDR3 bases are TGTGCCAGCAGCGTAGGGCGGGCAGCTTCTAACTATGGCTACACCTTC.

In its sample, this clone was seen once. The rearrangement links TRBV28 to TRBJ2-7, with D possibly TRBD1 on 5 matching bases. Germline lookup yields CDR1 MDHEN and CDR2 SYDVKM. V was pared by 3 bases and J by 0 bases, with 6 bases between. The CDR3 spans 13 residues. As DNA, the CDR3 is TGTGCCAGCAGTTTTAGGGGCTCCTACGAGCAGTACTTC. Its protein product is CASSFRGSYEQYF.

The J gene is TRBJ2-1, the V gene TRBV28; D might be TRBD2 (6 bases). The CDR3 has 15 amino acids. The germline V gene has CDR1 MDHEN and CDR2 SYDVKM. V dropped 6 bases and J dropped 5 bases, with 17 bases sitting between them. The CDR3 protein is CASRRAVTSNNEQFF. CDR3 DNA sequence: TGTGCCAGCAGACGGGCGGTAACTAGCAACAATGAGCAGTTCTTC.

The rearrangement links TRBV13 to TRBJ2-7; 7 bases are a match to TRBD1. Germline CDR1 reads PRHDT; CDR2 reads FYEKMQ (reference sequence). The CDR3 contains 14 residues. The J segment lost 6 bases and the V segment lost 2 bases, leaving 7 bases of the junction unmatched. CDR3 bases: TGTGCCAGCAGCTTACTCTCTTGGACAGGCGAGCAGTACTTC. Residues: CASSLLSWTGEQYF.

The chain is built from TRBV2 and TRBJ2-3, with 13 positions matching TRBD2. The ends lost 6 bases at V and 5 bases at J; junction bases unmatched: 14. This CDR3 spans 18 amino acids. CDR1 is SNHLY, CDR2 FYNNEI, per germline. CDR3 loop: CASSPTSGRNIGRDTQYF. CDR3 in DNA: TGTGCCAGCAGCCCGACTAGCGGGAGGAACATTGGTAGAGATACGCAGTATTTT.

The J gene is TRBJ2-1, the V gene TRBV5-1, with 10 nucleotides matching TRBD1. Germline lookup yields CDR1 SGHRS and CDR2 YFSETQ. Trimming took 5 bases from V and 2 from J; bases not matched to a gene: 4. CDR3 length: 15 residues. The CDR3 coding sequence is TGCGCCAGCAGGCTGGGACAGGGGACCTACAATGAGCAGTTCTTC. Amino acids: CASRLGQGTYNEQFF.

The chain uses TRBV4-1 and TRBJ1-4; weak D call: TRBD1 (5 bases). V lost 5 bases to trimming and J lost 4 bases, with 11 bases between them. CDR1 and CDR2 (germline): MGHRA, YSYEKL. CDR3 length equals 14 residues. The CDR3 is CASSNGHNNEKLFF. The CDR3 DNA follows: TGCGCCAGCAGCAATGGACACAATAATGAAAAACTGTTTTTT.

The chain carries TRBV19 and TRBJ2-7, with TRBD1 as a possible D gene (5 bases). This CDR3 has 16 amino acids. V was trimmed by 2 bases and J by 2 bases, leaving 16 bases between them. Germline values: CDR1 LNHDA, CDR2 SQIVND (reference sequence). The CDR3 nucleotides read TGTGCCAGTAGTATAACATCGACAGCAAACCCCTACGAGCAGTACTTC. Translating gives CASSITSTANPYEQYF.

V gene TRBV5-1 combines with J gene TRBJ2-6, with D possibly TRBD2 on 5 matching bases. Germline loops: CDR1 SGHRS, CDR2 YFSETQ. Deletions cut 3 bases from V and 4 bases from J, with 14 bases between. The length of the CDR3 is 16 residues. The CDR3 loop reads CASSWASGSGANVLTF. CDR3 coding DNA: TGCGCCAGCAGCTGGGCCTCGGGGTCGGGGGCCAACGTCCTGACTTTC. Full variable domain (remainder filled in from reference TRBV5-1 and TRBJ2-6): KAGVTQTPRYLIKTRGQQVTLSCSPISGHRSVSWYQQTPGQGLQFLFEYFSETQRNKGNFPGRFSGRQFSNSRSEMNVSTLELGDSALYLCASSWASGSGANVLTFGAGSRLTVL.

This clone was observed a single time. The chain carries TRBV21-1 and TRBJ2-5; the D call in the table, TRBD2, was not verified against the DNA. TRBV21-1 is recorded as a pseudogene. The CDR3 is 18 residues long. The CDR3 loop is CASSKGSMQKVEIKTQYF. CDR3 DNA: TGTGCCAGCAGCAAAGGGTCCATGCAAAAGGTGGAGATAAAGACCCAGTACTTC.

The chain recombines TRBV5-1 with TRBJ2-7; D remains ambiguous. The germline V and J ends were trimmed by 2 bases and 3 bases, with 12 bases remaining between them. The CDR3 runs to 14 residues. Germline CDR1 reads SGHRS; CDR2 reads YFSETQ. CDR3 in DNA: TGCGCCAGCAGCTTAGGCAGAGGAGTCTACGAGCAGTACTTC. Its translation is CASSLGRGVYEQYF. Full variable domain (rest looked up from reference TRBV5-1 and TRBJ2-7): KAGVTQTPRYLIKTRGQQVTLSCSPISGHRSVSWYQQTPGQGLQFLFEYFSETQRNKGNFPGRFSGRQFSNSRSEMNVSTLELGDSALYLCASSLGRGVYEQYFGPGTRLTVT.

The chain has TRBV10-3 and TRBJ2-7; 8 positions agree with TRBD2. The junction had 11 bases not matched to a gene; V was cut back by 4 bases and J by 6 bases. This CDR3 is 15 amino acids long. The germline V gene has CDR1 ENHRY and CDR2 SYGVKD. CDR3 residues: CAISVGGLANSEQYF. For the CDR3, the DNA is TGTGCCATCAGTGTAGGAGGACTAGCCAACTCCGAGCAGTACTTC.

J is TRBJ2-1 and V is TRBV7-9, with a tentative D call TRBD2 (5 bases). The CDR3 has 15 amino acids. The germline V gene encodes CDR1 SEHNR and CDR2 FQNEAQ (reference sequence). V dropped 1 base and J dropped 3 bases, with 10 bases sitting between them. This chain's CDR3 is CASSLGLPLYNEQFF. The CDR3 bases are TGTGCCAGCAGCTTAGGACTACCCCTCTACAATGAGCAGTTCTTC. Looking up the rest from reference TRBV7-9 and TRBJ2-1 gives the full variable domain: DTGVSQNPRHKITKRGQNVTFRCDPISEHNRLYWYRQTLGQGPEFLTYFQNEAQLEKSRLLSDRFSAERPKGSFSTLEIQRTEQGDSAMYLCASSLGLPLYNEQFFGPGTRLTVL.